These 21 T cell receptor beta chains were sequenced from one sample in a study of T cell responses to AZD1222 COVID-19 vaccine. Produced via immunoSEQ multiplex PCR; TCRdb's table is partial and in-frame only. The sample lists 110,000 or so clones, around 83% occurring once. The specimen comprised peripheral blood, sampled 28 days after the second AZD1222 dose. The origin of the receptors is an adult who received the AZD1222 COVID-19 vaccine.

The CDR3 nucleotides are TGTGCCAGCAGGCCTGGACAGGGGGAAGCCGAAAAACTGTTTTTT. Its translation is CASRPGQGEAEKLFF. The chain links TRBV27 to TRBJ1-4, with 10 positions matching TRBD1. Trimming removed 6 bases from V and 8 bases from J; junction bases left unmatched: 9. The CDR3 runs 15 residues. In germline, CDR1 is MNHEY, CDR2 SMNVEV (reference sequence).

The chain couples TRBV7-2 to TRBJ1-1; 8 nucleotides match TRBD1. Looked up from germline, CDR1 is SGHTA and CDR2 is FQGNSA. V trimming: 5 bases; J trimming: 11 bases; junction bases outside the gene matches: 7. The CDR3 extends over 12 amino acids. DNA of the CDR3: TGTGCCAGCAGCAGCAGGGGGCGGGAGGCTTTCTTT. This codes for CASSSRGREAFF.

The V and J genes are TRBV28 and TRBJ2-7, with 7 bases lining up with TRBD1. Germline CDR1 is MDHEN and CDR2 is SYDVKM. CDR3 length: 18 residues. The junction had 19 bases not matched to a gene; V was cut back by 7 bases and J by 1 base. The chain's CDR3 is CASTNTGRQDRRSYEQYF. The CDR3 coding sequence is TGTGCCAGCACCAATACAGGGCGCCAGGACAGGAGGTCCTACGAGCAGTACTTC.

The chain has TRBV29-1 and TRBJ1-3; the match to TRBD1 covers 10 bases. The V segment lost 4 bases and the J segment 3 bases; nucleotides outside the gene matches: 3. Germline assignment: CDR1 SQVTM and CDR2 ANQGSEA. The CDR3 spans 14 residues. CDR3 sequence (DNA): TGCAGCGTTGGGGGACAGGGGTATGGAAACACCATATATTTT. Its protein is CSVGGQGYGNTIYF. The variable domain in full, with the rest retrieved from reference TRBV29-1 and TRBJ1-3, is SAVISQKPSRDICQRGTSLTIQCQVDSQVTMMFWYRQQPGQSLTLIATANQGSEATYESGFVIDKFPISRPNLTFSTLTVSNMSPEDSSIYLCSVGGQGYGNTIYFGEGSWLTVV.

This sequence joins TRBV7-8 and TRBJ1-1, with D unresolved. This CDR3 region has 16 residues. Germline values: CDR1 SGHVS, CDR2 FQNEAQ. The V gene lost 1 base and the J gene lost 4 bases, with 16 bases spanning the gap. Here the CDR3 DNA reads TGTGCCAGCAGCTTAGATTTCGCCGCGTCCCGCACTGAAGCTTTCTTT. Translated, it gives CASSLDFAASRTEAFF.

V gene TRBV6-2 or TRBV6-3 combines with J gene TRBJ1-6; D is unresolved. The CDR3 sequence is 18 residues long. Germline V gene sequence: CDR1 MNHEY, CDR2 SVGEGT. Trimming removed 0 bases from V and 0 bases from J, with 12 bases in between. The CDR3 DNA sequence: TGTGCCAGCAGTTACTCGATTCGGGAGAACTCCTATAATTCACCCCTCCACTTT. Translating it yields CASSYSIRENSYNSPLHF.

The gene calls are TRBV7-6 and TRBJ2-7, with D possibly matching TRBD2 (7 bases). This CDR3 is built from 15 residues. V dropped 2 bases and J dropped 3 bases, with 14 bases sitting between them. CDR1 is SGHVS, CDR2 FNYEAQ, per germline. The CDR3 spells CASSLRGGDIYEQYF. Written as DNA, the CDR3 is TGTGCCAGCAGCTTACGCGGGGGCGACATCTACGAGCAGTACTTC.

The count of this clone is one. The chain recombines TRBV5-5 with TRBJ2-4; TRBD2 might be the D (7 bases). V lost 1 base to trimming and J lost 5 bases, with 10 bases between them. CDR1 SGHKS and CDR2 YYEKEE come from the germline V gene (reference sequence). There are 14 residues in the CDR3. The CDR3 spells CASSLSGGENIQYF. CDR3 DNA: TGTGCCAGCAGCTTGTCGGGGGGCGAAAACATTCAGTACTTC.

The chain carries TRBV6-5 and TRBJ1-2, with 8 nucleotides matching TRBD1. The J segment lost 4 bases and the V segment lost 6 bases, leaving 10 bases of the junction unmatched. The CDR3 totals 15 residues. Germline V gene lookup returns CDR1 MNHEY and CDR2 SVGAGI. The CDR3 reads CASSPPGQGSYGYTF. CDR3 sequence (DNA): TGTGCCAGCAGCCCCCCCGGACAGGGAAGCTATGGCTACACCTTC.

The chain couples TRBV5-5 to TRBJ2-5; D is unresolved. This CDR3 spans 13 amino acids. Germline-derived CDR1 and CDR2 are SGHKS and YYEKEE (reference sequence). Trimming pared 4 bases from V and 4 bases from J, leaving 11 bases between. In nucleotides, the CDR3 is TGTGCCAGCAGCCTGGGATCGGGAGAGACCCAGTACTTC. Translated: CASSLGSGETQYF.

CDR3 loop: CAWSHNRDGYTF. The CDR3 nucleotides read TGTGCCTGGAGTCACAACAGGGATGGCTACACCTTC. The rearrangement links TRBV30 to TRBJ1-2, with a possible D match to TRBD1 (6 bases). The germline gives CDR1 GTSNPN, CDR2 SVGIG (reference sequence). The ends were cut back, 2 bases at V and 6 bases at J, with 10 bases in the middle. The CDR3 spans 12 residues.

V gene TRBV4-3 combines with J gene TRBJ2-1; 8 bases fit TRBD2. Germline V gene data show CDR1 as LGHNA and CDR2 as YSLEER. Unmatched junction bases numbered 4, after V lost 1 base and J lost 5 bases. The CDR3 totals 15 residues. This CDR3 reads CASSQVGRGDNEQFF. CDR3 in DNA: TGCGCCAGCAGCCAAGTAGGGCGGGGGGACAATGAGCAGTTCTTC.

The CDR3 coding sequence is TGTGCCAGCAGTCCCCCCCATCAGCCCCAGCATTTT. This codes for CASSPPHQPQHF. The genes are TRBV28 and TRBJ1-5; no definite D call. Germline CDR1 is MDHEN and CDR2 is SYDVKM. V dropped 5 bases and J dropped 5 bases, with 7 bases sitting between them. The CDR3 has 12 residues.

The chain uses TRBV5-4 and TRBJ2-2; TRBD2 aligns across 7 bases. With V trimmed by 0 bases and J by 1 base, 3 bases remained unmatched. CDR3 length: 16 amino acids. The germline V gene has CDR1 SGHNT and CDR2 YYREEE (reference sequence). This chain's CDR3 is CASSLAQRGNTGELFF. The CDR3 DNA reads TGTGCCAGCAGCTTGGCCCAGCGGGGGAACACCGGGGAGCTGTTTTTT.

The V gene is TRBV6-5, the J gene TRBJ1-1; no clear D gene. The V end was cut by 1 base, the J end by 1 base, with 7 bases between. CDR3 size: 14 residues. Germline values: CDR1 MNHEY, CDR2 SVGAGI. The CDR3 is CASSYFTANTEAFF. The DNA for the CDR3 is TGTGCCAGCAGTTACTTTACTGCGAACACTGAAGCTTTCTTT.

V usage is TRBV9 and J usage is TRBJ2-2; TRBD1 matches 8 bases. Per the germline V gene, CDR1 is SGDLS and CDR2 is YYNGEE. V was pared by 0 bases and J by 5 bases, with 6 bases of the junction left unmatched. This CDR3 is 16 amino acids long. The CDR3, as DNA: TGTGCCAGCAGCGTAGGTCCGACAGGGGATACCGGGGAGCTGTTTTTT. It specifies CASSVGPTGDTGELFF.

This chain uses TRBV5-1 with TRBJ2-5, with 9 nucleotides matching TRBD1. The CDR3 is made up of 16 amino acids. V lost 4 bases, J lost 5 bases, and 12 bases stayed unmatched. Germline V gene sequence: CDR1 SGHRS, CDR2 YFSETQ. The DNA of the CDR3 is TGCGCCAGCAGCCCAGGACAGGGGACCGCCCCGGAGACCCAGTACTTC. Encoded protein: CASSPGQGTAPETQYF.

The V and J genes are TRBV19 and TRBJ2-5; D gene ambiguous. The CDR3 extends over 12 amino acids. From germline, CDR1 is LNHDA and CDR2 SQIVND (reference sequence). Trimming cost V 5 bases and J 4 bases, with 8 bases left between them. The DNA of the CDR3 is TGTGCCAGTAGTGAACTTGGAGAGACCCAGTACTTC. Translated: CASSELGETQYF. The variable domain in full, with the rest retrieved from reference TRBV19 and TRBJ2-5, is DGGITQSPKYLFRKEGQNVTLSCEQNLNHDAMYWYRQDPGQGLRLIYYSQIVNDFQKGDIAEGYSVSREKKESFPLTVTSAQKNPTAFYLCASSELGETQYFGPGTRLLVL.

This chain uses TRBV5-1 with TRBJ2-7, with D maybe TRBD1 (7 bases). The V end was cut by 3 bases, the J end by 7 bases, with 23 bases between. Germline V CDR1 and CDR2: SGHRS, YFSETQ. This CDR3 has 16 residues. CDR3 region: CASSSDVTGPGEEQYF. DNA of the CDR3: TGCGCCAGCAGCTCCGATGTGACAGGGCCGGGAGAGGAGCAGTACTTC. The whole variable domain, remainder taken from reference TRBV5-1 and TRBJ2-7, is KAGVTQTPRYLIKTRGQQVTLSCSPISGHRSVSWYQQTPGQGLQFLFEYFSETQRNKGNFPGRFSGRQFSNSRSEMNVSTLELGDSALYLCASSSDVTGPGEEQYFGPGTRLTVT.

V is TRBV7-8 and J is TRBJ2-7; no definite D call. The CDR3 covers 15 residues. Trimming stripped 0 bases from V and 4 bases from J, with 13 bases between. The germline V gene has CDR1 SGHVS and CDR2 FQNEAQ. CDR3: CASSLALGRRYEQYF. The CDR3, as DNA: TGTGCCAGCAGCTTAGCGCTCGGGCGGCGGTACGAGCAGTACTTC. Full variable domain (remainder filled in from reference TRBV7-8 and TRBJ2-7): GAGVSQSPRYKVAKRGQDVALRCDPISGHVSLFWYQQALGQGPEFLTYFQNEAQLDKSGLPSDRFFAERPEGSVSTLKIQRTQQEDSAVYLCASSLALGRRYEQYFGPGTRLTVT.

This clone has only one observation. The chain employs TRBV7-8 and TRBJ2-5; D perhaps matches TRBD1 (5 bases). The CDR3 runs to 13 residues. With 5 bases removed from V and 2 bases from J, the gap between germline ends came to 9 bases. Per the germline V gene, CDR1 is SGHVS and CDR2 is FQNEAQ. CDR3 sequence (DNA): TGTGCCAGCAGCGCAGGGTTACAAGAGACCCAGTACTTC. This gives the protein CASSAGLQETQYF.